This T cell receptor (beta chain) was found in a study of cytomegalovirus exposure and HLA in healthy donors. The study's findings and limits: In the roughly 130 validation repertoires, a later analysis found that first-cohort TCR clusters tended to co-occur. Despite most TCR sequences being rare, some public TCRs occurred in many donors. There were approximately 150 TCR beta chains listed as cytomegalovirus-associated.

For this clone: Its antigen remains unknown.

Clones were sequenced by immunoSEQ multiplex PCR, and TCRdb holds only the in-frame ones, with some missing. Of about 130,000 clones in the sample, about nine tenths were seen once. The germline V and J ends were trimmed by 5 bases and 4 bases, with 14 bases remaining between them. The CDR3 is made up of 14 amino acids. CDR1 is SGHDN and CDR2 is FVKESK in the germline V gene. The specimen sequenced was PBMCs. The chain uses TRBV14 and TRBJ2-5; perhaps TRBD2 as D (6 bases). The TCR was taken from a woman aged 18-35 years in good health and CMV-seronegative. Here the CDR3 DNA reads TGTGCCAGCAGCTTAACTAGCACCCCAGAGACCCAGTACTTC. Its translation: CASSLTSTPETQYF.